Here is one T cell receptor (beta chain) with its context. What it binds is not known. There are 15 residues in the CDR3. V shed 4 bases and J shed 2 bases, with 12 bases lying between them. Germline V gene sequence: CDR1 SGHRS, CDR2 YFSETQ. This specimen belongs to a study of PD-1 blockade in classical Hodgkin lymphoma. Study outcomes and limitations: At baseline, newly diagnosed patients reportedly showed less TCR diversity than healthy donors. Exclusion covered patients beginning nivolumab under 1 year post-ASCT. The CD4+ diversity rise by C4D1 was clearest in complete responders.

The time point denotes: cycle 4 day 1 (C4D1), after about 6 weeks of nivolumab. With no exception, relapse followed autologous stem cell transplantation in all patients, and brentuximab vedotin exposure varied. Reported best responses ranged across complete response, partial response or progressive disease. Clones were sequenced by immunoSEQ multiplex PCR, and TCRdb holds only the in-frame ones, with some missing. The repertoire holds over 20,000 clones, with 80% as singletons. This TCR was sampled from a human donor with classical Hodgkin lymphoma. The chain combines TRBV5-1 with TRBJ2-2; D not certain. The sequencing here drew on peripheral blood mononuclear cells (PBMCs), taken before the fourth cycle of nivolumab. CDR3 residues: CASSQRGSNTGELFF. The CDR3 nucleotides read TGCGCCAGCAGCCAGAGAGGATCAAACACCGGGGAGCTGTTTTTT.